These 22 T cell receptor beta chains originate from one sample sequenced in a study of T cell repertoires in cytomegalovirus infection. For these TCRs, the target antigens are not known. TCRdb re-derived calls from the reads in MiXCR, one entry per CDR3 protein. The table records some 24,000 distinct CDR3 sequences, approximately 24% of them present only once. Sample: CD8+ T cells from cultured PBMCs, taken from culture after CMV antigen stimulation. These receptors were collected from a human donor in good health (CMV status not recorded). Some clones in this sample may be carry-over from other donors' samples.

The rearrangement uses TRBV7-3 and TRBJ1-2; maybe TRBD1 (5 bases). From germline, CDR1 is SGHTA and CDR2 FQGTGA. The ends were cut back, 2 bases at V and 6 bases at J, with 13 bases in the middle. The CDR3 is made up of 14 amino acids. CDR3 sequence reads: CASSLGGGLDGYTF. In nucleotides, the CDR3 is TGTGCCAGCAGCTTAGGTGGGGGGTTAGATGGCTACACCTTC.

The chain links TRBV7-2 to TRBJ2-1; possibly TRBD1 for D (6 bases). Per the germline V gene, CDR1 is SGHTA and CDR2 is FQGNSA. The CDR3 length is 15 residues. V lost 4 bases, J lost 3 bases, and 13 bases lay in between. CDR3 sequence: CASSYRDTGYNEQFF. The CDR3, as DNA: TGTGCCAGCAGCTACCGGGACACGGGCTACAATGAGCAGTTCTTC.

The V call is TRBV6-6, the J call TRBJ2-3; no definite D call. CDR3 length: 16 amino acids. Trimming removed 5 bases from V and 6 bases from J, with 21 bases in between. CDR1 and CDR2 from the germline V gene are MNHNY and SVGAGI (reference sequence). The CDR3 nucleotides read TGTGCCAGCAGTGATTCCTTAGTCGGCTCATTTGATACGCAGTATTTT. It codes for CASSDSLVGSFDTQYF.

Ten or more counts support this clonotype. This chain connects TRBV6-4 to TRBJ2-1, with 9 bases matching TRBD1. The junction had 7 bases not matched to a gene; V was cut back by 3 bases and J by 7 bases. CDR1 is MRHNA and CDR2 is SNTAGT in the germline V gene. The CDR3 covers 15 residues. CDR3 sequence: CASSETGTGFNEQFF. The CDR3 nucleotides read TGTGCCAGCAGTGAGACCGGGACAGGGTTTAATGAGCAGTTCTTC.

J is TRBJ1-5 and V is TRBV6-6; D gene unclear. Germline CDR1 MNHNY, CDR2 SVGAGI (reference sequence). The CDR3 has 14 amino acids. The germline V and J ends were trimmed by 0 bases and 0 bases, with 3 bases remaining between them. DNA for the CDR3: TGTGCCAGCAGTTACTCATATAGCAATCAGCCCCAGCATTTT. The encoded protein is CASSYSYSNQPQHF.

The chain's CDR3 is CSSLLNEQFF. The CDR3 DNA follows: TGCAGTTCCCTTCTGAATGAGCAGTTCTTC. The chain couples TRBV29-1 to TRBJ2-1, with no clear D. CDR1 is SQVTM and CDR2 is ANQGSEA in the germline V gene. The CDR3 has 10 residues.

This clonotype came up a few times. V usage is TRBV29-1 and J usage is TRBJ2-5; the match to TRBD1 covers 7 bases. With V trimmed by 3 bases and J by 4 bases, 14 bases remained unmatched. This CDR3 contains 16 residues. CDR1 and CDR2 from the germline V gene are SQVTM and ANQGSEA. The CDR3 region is CSVDVQETGPGETQYF. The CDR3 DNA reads TGCAGCGTTGATGTTCAAGAGACAGGGCCGGGAGAGACCCAGTACTTC.

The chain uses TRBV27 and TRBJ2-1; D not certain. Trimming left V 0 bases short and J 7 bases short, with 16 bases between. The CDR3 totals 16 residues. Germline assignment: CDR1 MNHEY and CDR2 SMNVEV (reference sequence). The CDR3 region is CASSLSSSLGENEQFF. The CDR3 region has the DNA TGTGCCAGCAGTTTATCCTCGAGTTTGGGTGAGAATGAGCAGTTCTTC.

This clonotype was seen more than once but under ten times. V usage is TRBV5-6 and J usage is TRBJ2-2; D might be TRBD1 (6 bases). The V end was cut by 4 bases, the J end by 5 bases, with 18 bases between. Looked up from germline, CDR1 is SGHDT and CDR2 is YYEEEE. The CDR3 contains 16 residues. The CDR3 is CASSTGTRRITGELFF. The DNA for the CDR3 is TGTGCCAGCAGCACCGGGACACGAAGGATAACCGGGGAGCTGTTTTTT.

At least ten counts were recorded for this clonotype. This CDR3 reads CATRQGRTYNSPLHF. In DNA form, the CDR3 reads TGTGCCACCCGACAGGGGAGAACCTATAATTCACCCCTCCACTTT. The chain carries TRBV6-6 and TRBJ1-6; TRBD1 matches 8 bases. After removal of 10 bases from V and 2 bases from J, the junction contained 7 bases not matched to a gene. The CDR3 is 15 amino acids. Germline V gives CDR1 MNHNY, CDR2 SVGAGI (reference sequence).

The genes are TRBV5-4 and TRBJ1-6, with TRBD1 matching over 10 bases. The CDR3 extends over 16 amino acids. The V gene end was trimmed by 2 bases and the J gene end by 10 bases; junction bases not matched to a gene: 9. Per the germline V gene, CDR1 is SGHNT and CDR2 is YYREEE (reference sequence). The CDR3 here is CASSFRTGGRISPLHF. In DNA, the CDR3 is TGTGCCAGCAGCTTCCGGACAGGGGGGCGGATCTCACCCCTCCACTTT.

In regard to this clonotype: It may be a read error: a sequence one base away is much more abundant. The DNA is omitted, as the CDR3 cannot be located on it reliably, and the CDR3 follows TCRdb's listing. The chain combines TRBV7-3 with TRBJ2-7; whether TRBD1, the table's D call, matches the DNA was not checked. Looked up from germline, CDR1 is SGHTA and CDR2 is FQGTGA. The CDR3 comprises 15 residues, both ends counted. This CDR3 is CASSFGAGAAYEQYF.

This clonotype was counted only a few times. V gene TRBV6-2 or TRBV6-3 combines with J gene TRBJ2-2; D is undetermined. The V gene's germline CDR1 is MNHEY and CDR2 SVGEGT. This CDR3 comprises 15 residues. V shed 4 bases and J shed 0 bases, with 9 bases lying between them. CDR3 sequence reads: CASSSYLSNTGELFF. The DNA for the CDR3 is TGTGCCAGCAGTTCATACCTTTCGAACACCGGGGAGCTGTTTTTT.

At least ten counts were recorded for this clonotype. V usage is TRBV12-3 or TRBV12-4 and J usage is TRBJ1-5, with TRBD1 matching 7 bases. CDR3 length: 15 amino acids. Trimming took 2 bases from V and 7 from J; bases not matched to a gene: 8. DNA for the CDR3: TGTGCCAGCAGTTTAAGTTACAGAGGGGGCCAGCCCCAGCATTTT. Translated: CASSLSYRGGQPQHF.

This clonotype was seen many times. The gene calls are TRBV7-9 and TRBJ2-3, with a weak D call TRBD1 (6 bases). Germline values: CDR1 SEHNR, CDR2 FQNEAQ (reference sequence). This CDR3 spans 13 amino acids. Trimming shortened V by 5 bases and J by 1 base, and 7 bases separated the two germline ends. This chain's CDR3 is CASSRTGTDTQYF. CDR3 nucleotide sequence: TGTGCCAGCAGCCGGACAGGCACAGATACGCAGTATTTT. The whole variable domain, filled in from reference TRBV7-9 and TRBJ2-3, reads DTGVSQNPRHKITKRGQNVTFRCDPISEHNRLYWYRQTLGQGPEFLTYFQNEAQLEKSRLLSDRFSAERPKGSFSTLEIQRTEQGDSAMYLCASSRTGTDTQYFGPGTRLTVL.

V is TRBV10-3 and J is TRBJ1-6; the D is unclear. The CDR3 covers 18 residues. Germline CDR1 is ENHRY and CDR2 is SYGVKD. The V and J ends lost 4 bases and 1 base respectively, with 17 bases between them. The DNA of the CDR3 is TGTGCCATCAGTGCATCACTCCGCGTTGGGTCCTATAATTCACCCCTCCACTTT. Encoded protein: CAISASLRVGSYNSPLHF.

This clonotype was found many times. CDR3 protein: CASSQGGLAGVLSYNEQFF. In DNA form, the CDR3 reads TGTGCCAGCAGCCAAGGGGGACTAGCGGGGGTCCTCTCCTACAATGAGCAGTTCTTC. The chain has TRBV3-1 and TRBJ2-1, with 14 bases identical to TRBD2. Trimming removed 1 base from V and 0 bases from J; junction bases left unmatched: 5. Germline V gives CDR1 LGHDT, CDR2 YNNKEL (reference sequence). CDR3 length: 19 residues.

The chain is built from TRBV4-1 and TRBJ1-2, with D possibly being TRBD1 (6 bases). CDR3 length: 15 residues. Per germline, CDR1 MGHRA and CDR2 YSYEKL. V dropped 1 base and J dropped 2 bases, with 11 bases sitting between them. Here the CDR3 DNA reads TGCGCCAGCAGCCAAGCCGGGACAAGAAACTATGGCTACACCTTC. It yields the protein CASSQAGTRNYGYTF.

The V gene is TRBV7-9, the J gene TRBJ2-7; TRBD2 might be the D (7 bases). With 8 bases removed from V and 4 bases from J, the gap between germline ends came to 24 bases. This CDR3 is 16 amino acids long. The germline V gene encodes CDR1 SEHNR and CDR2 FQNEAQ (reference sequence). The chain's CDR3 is CASEGGKNHTFYEQYF. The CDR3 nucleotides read TGTGCCAGCGAGGGGGGGAAGAACCACACATTTTACGAGCAGTACTTC.

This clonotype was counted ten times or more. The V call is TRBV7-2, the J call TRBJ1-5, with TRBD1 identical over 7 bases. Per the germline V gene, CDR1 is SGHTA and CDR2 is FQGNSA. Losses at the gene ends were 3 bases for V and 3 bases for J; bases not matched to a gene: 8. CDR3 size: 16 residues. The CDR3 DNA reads TGTGCCAGCAGCTTGGGACAGCCAACCTCCAATCAGCCCCAGCATTTT. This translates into CASSLGQPTSNQPQHF.

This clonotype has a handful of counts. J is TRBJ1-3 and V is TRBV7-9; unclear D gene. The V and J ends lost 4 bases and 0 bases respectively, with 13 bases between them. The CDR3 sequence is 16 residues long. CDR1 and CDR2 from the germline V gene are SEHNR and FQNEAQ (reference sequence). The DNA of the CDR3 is TGTGCCAGCAGCTCCGATACCAATCTCTCTGGAAACACCATATATTTT. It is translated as CASSSDTNLSGNTIYF.

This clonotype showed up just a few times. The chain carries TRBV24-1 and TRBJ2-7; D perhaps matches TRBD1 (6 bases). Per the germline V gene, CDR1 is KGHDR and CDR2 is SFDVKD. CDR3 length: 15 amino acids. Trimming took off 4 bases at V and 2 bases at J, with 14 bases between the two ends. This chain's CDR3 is CATSETGTRTYEQYF. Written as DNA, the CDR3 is TGTGCCACCAGTGAAACCGGGACACGGACCTACGAGCAGTACTTC.